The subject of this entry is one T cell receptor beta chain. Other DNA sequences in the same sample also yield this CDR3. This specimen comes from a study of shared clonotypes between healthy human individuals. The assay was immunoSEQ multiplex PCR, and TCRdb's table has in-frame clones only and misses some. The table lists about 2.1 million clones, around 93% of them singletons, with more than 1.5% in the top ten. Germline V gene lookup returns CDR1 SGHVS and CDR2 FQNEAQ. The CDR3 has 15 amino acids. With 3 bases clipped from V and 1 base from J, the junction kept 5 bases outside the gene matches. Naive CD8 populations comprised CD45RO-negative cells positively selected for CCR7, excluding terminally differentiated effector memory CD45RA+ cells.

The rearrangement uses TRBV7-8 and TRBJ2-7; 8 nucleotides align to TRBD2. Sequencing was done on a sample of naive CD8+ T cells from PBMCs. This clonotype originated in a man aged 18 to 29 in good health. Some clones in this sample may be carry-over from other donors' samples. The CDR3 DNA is TGTGCCAGCAGCTTGGGACTAGTTAGTTCCTACGAGCAGTACTTC. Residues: CASSLGLVSSYEQYF.